The 2 T cell receptor beta chains in this list originate from one sample, sequenced in a study of CD8+CD57+ T cells in acquired aplastic anemia. CD8+CD57+ cell expansion had been shown by flow cytometry in patients chosen for sequencing. Using genomic DNA as the template, TCR beta VDJ and CDR3 profiling was carried out. TCRdb re-called the reads through MiXCR, storing one row per CDR3 protein. The sample yields a few hundred thousand distinct CDR3 sequences, around 30% seen once. Sequencing was carried out using sorted CD4+, CD8+, or CD8+CD57+ T cells (not recorded which) from PBMCs. The origin of the receptors is a human donor with aplastic anemia.

This clonotype was counted a few times. The V call is TRBV12-3 or TRBV12-4, the J call TRBJ2-1; 7 positions agree with TRBD1. The CDR3 has 16 amino acids. The J segment lost 4 bases and the V segment lost 6 bases, leaving 12 bases of the junction unmatched. The CDR3 nucleotides are TGTGCCAGCAGCCCCCCGGGACAGCCAGGTTACAATGAGCAGTTCTTC. It specifies CASSPPGQPGYNEQFF.

This clonotype appeared a few times. The V and J genes are TRBV6-1 and TRBJ2-7; 8 bases are shared with TRBD2. Germline V lookup: CDR1 MNHNS, CDR2 SASEGT. V lost 4 bases, J lost 1 base, and 9 bases stayed unmatched. This CDR3 region has 16 residues. The CDR3 coding sequence is TGTGCCAGCAGTGCTCTGGGCGGGGGGCCTTCCTACGAGCAGTACTTC. Its protein is CASSALGGGPSYEQYF.